Following are 5 T cell receptor beta chains from one sample sequenced in a study of CD8 T cells in Susac syndrome. An amount of RNA that ranged from roughly 0.45 to 1 ug was reverse transcribed with random hexamers. TCRdb reanalysed the immunoSEQ multiplex PCR reads using MiXCR and keeps one entry per CDR3 protein. This sample has 180,000 or so distinct CDR3 sequences; around 94% occur once, and the top ten carry 0.11% to 0.15%. Sequences were obtained from CD4+ T cells from PBMCs. Receptors originate from a human donor in good health.

The rearrangement joins TRBV15 to TRBJ2-5, with D possibly called TRBD1 or TRBD2 (6 bases each). The V end lost 3 bases, the J end lost 2 bases, and 10 bases lay between the germline ends. This CDR3 comprises 14 residues. Germline V gives CDR1 LNHNV, CDR2 YYDKDF (reference sequence). CDR3 amino acids: CATSRRDIQETQYF. The CDR3 DNA sequence: TGTGCCACCAGCAGGCGGGACATACAAGAGACCCAGTACTTC. The complete variable domain, with remaining parts taken from reference TRBV15 and TRBJ2-5, reads DAMVIQNPRYQVTQFGKPVTLSCSQTLNHNVMYWYQQKSSQAPKLLFHYYDKDFNNEADTPDNFQSRRPNTSFCFLDIRSPGLGDTAMYLCATSRRDIQETQYFGPGTRLLVL.

The chain joins TRBV7-2 to TRBJ1-6; D is unclear. CDR3 length equals 14 residues. The V gene's germline CDR1 is SGHTA and CDR2 FQGNSA. Trimming took 5 bases from V and 3 from J, leaving 8 bases between them. The CDR3 reads CASSPGYYNSPLHF. CDR3 nucleotides: TGTGCCAGCAGCCCCGGGTACTATAATTCACCCCTCCACTTT.

The gene calls are TRBV29-1 and TRBJ1-1; 7 positions match TRBD1. The germline gives CDR1 SQVTM, CDR2 ANQGSEA. The J segment lost 2 bases and the V segment lost 7 bases, leaving 7 bases of the junction unmatched. The CDR3 loop spans 13 amino acids. CDR3 coding DNA: TGCAGCGCGGGACAGCGTCAAAACACTGAAGCTTTCTTT. It yields the protein CSAGQRQNTEAFF.

The chain combines TRBV30 with TRBJ1-2; D gene uncertain. Between the trimmed V and J ends, which lost 7 bases and 2 bases, there was a span of 8 bases. From germline, CDR1 is GTSNPN and CDR2 SVGIG (reference sequence). This CDR3 is 11 amino acids long. Written as DNA, the CDR3 is TGTGCCTCCCAGTGGAACTATGGCTACACCTTC. This encodes CASQWNYGYTF.

V gene TRBV5-4 combines with J gene TRBJ2-5; D is unresolved. CDR3 length equals 12 residues. The germline V gene encodes CDR1 SGHNT and CDR2 YYREEE (reference sequence). V was clipped by 0 bases and J by 4 bases, with 4 bases between them. CDR3 nucleotide sequence: TGTGCCAGCAGCTTGGGAGCAGAGACCCAGTACTTC. This encodes CASSLGAETQYF.